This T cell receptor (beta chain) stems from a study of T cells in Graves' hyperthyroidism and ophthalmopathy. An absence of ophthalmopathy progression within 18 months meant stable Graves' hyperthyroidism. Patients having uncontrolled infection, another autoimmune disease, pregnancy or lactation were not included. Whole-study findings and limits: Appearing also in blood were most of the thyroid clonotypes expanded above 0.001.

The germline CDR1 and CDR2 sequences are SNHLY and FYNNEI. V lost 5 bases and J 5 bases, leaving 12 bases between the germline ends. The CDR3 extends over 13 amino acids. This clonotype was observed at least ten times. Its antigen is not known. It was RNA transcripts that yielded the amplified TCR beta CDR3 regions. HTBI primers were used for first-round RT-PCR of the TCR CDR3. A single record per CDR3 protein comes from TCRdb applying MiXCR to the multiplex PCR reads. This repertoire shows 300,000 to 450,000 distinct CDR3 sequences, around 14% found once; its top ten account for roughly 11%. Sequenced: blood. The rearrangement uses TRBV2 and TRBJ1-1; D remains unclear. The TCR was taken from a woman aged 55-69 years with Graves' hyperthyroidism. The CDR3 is CASSRRWDTEAFF. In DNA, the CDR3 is TGTGCCAGCAGTAGAAGATGGGATACTGAAGCTTTCTTT.